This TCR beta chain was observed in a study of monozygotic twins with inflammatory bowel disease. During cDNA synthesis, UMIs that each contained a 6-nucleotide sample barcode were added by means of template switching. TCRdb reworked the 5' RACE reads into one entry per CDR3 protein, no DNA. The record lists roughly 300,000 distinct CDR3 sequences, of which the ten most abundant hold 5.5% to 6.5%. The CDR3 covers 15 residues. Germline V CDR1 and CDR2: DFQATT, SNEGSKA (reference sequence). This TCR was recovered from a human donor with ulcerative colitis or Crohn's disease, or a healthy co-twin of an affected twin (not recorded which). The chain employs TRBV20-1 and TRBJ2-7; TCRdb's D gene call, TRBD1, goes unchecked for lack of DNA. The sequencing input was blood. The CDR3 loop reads CSAVWGSPTRYEQYF.